What follows is one TCR beta chain and its context. CDR1 and CDR2 from the germline V gene are MDHEN and SYDVKM. The V end lost 3 bases, the J end lost 7 bases, and 15 bases lay between the germline ends. The CDR3 has 15 residues. Per the original data handling: Counts of nucleated cells, estimated from reference gene primer amplification, were obtained. Sequencing was performed with immunoSEQ multiplex PCR; in TCRdb, only in-frame clones are kept and a portion is missing. That table gives V, J and clone size, and the DNA gave D and trimming. The data show 250,000 to 350,000 clones, with 75% to 90% seen just once and around an eighth held by the top ten. This specimen belongs to a study of blood T cell repertoires in COVID-19. For the study at large: Acute and convalescent COVID-19 samples came from the United States, Italy and Spain. In each case, the material was cDNA or gDNA derived from T cells, B-cell-depleted T cells, or PBMCs.

Sequencing was done on a sample of peripheral blood. The rearrangement uses TRBV28 and TRBJ2-2; D ambiguous. This clonotype was obtained from a woman aged 60 to 75 with acute or convalescent COVID-19. The DNA of the CDR3 is TGTGCCAGCAGTTTGGGCCAGATTAGGATCGGGGAGCTGTTTTTT. Protein product: CASSLGQIRIGELFF. Combining the CDR3 with reference TRBV28 and TRBJ2-2 gives the whole variable domain DVKVTQSSRYLVKRTGEKVFLECVQDMDHENMFWYRQDPGLGLRLIYFSYDVKMKEKGDIPEGYSVSREKKERFSLILESASTNQTSMYLCASSLGQIRIGELFFGEGSRLTVL.